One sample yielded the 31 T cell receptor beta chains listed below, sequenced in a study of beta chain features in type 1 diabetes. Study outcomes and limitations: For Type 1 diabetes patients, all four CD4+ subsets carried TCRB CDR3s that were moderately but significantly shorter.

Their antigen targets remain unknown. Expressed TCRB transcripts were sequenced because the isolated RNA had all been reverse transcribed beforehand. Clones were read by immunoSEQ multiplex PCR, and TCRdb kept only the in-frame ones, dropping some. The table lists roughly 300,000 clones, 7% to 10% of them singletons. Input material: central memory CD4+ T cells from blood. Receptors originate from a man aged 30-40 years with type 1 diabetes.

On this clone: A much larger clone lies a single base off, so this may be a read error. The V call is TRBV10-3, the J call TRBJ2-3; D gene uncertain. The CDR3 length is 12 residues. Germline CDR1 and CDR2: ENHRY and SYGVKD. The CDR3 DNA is TGTGCCATCAGTGAGTCCACAAATACGCAGTATTTT. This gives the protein CAISESTNTQYF.

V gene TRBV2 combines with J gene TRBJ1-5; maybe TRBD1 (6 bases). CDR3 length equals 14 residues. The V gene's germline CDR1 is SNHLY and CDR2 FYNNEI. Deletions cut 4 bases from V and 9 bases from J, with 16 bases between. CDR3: CASSGNTGIMPQHF. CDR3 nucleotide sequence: TGTGCCAGCAGTGGGAACACAGGGATAATGCCCCAGCATTTT.

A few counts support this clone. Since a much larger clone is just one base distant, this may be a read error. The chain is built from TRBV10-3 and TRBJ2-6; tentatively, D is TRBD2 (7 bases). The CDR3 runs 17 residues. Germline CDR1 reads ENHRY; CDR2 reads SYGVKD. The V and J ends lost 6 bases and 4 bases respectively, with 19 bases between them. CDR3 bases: TGTGCCATCAGCCAGTCAGCTCGGGGGGCCGGGGCCAACGTCCTGACTTTC. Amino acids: CAISQSARGAGANVLTF.

CDR3 nucleotides: TGCGCCAGCAGCTGGCAGACGGCCAACGTCCTGACTTTC. Amino acid sequence: CASSWQTANVLTF. This chain connects TRBV5-1 to TRBJ2-6; no firm D call. The ends were cut back, 3 bases at V and 6 bases at J, with 7 bases in the middle. The CDR3 extends over 13 amino acids. Germline V gives CDR1 SGHRS, CDR2 YFSETQ.

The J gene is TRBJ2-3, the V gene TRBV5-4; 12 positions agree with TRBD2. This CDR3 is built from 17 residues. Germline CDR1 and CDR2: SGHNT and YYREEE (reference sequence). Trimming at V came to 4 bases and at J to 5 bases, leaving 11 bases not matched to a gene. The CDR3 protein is CASSTPTSGGRVDTQYF. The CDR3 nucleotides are TGTGCCAGCAGCACACCGACTAGCGGGGGACGTGTAGATACGCAGTATTTT.

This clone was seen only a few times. DNA of the CDR3: TGTGCCAGCAGCGCCCGGACTAGCGGGGGGGATACGCAGTATTTT. Translating gives CASSARTSGGDTQYF. The chain couples TRBV2 to TRBJ2-3, with 14 nucleotides matching TRBD2. The CDR3 is made up of 15 amino acids. Unmatched junction bases numbered 5, after V lost 6 bases and J lost 6 bases. CDR1 SNHLY and CDR2 FYNNEI come from the germline V gene.

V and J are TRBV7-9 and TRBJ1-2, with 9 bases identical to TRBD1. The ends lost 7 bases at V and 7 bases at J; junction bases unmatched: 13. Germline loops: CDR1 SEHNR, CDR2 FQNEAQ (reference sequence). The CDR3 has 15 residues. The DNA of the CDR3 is TGTGCCAGCAACATCTGGGACAGGGAAGGTGGTGGCTACACCTTC. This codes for CASNIWDREGGGYTF.

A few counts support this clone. CDR3 in amino acids: CASSSRGADEQYF. In DNA form, the CDR3 reads TGTGCCAGCAGCTCCCGCGGGGCCGACGAGCAGTACTTC. This chain links TRBV7-2 with TRBJ2-7, with a possible D match to TRBD2 (6 bases). This CDR3 has 13 amino acids. Germline CDR1 reads SGHTA; CDR2 reads FQGNSA. Trimming stripped 4 bases from V and 5 bases from J, with 12 bases between.

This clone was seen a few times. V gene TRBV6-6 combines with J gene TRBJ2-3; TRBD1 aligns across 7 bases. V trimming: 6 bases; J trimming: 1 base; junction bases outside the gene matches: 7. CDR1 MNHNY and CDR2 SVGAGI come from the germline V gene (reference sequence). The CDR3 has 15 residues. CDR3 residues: CASRPGQVGTDTQYF. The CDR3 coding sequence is TGTGCCAGCAGACCCGGACAGGTTGGCACAGATACGCAGTATTTT.

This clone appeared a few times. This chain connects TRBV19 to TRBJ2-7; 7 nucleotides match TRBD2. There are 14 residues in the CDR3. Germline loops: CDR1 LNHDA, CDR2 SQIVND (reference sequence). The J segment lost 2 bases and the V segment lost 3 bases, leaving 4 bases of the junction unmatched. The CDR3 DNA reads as TGTGCCAGTAGTATCTCAGGGACTACCTACGAGCAGTACTTC. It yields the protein CASSISGTTYEQYF.

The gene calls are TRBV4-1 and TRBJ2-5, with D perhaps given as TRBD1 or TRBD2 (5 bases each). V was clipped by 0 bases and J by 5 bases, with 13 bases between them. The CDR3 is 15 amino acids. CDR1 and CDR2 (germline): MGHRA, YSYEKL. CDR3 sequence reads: CASSQEERGRETQYF. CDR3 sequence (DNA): TGCGCCAGCAGCCAAGAGGAGAGGGGCAGGGAGACCCAGTACTTC.

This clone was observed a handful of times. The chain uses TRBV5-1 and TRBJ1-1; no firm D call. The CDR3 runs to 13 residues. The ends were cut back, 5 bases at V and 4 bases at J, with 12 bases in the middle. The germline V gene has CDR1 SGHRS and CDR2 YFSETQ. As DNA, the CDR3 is TGCGCCAGCAGGGTGGAGAGAGCCACTGAAGCTTTCTTT. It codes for CASRVERATEAFF.

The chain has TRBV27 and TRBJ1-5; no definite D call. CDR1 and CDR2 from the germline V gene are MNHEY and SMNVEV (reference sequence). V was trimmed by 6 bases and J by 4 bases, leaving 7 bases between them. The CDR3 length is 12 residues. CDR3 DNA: TGTGCCAGCAGCTCCGATAATCAGCCCCAGCATTTT. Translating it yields CASSSDNQPQHF.

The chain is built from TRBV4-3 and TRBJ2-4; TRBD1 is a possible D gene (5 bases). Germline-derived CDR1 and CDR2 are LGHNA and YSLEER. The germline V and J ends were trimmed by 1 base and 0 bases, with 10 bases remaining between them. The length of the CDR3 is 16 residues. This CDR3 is CASSQASGLAKNIQYF. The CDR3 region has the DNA TGCGCCAGCAGCCAAGCGTCAGGGCTAGCCAAAAACATTCAGTACTTC.

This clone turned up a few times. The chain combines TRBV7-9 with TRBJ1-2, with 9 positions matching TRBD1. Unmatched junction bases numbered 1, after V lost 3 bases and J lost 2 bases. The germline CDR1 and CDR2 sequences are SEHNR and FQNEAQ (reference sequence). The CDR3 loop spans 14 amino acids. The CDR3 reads CASSFGTGNYGYTF. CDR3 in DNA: TGTGCCAGCAGCTTTGGGACAGGGAACTATGGCTACACCTTC.

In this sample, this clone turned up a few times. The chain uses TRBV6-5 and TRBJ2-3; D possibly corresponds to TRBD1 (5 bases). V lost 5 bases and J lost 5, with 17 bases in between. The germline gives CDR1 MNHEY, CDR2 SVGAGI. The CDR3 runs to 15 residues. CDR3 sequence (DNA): TGTGCCAGCAGTAACCGTCAGACCGACAGAGATACGCAGTATTTT. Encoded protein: CASSNRQTDRDTQYF.

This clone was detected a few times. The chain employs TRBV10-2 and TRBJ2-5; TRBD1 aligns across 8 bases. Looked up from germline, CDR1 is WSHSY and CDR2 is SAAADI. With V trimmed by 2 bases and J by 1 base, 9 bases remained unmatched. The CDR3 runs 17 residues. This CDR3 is CASSEPSYQGAQETQYF. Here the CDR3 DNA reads TGCGCCAGCAGTGAGCCTTCTTACCAGGGGGCCCAAGAGACCCAGTACTTC.

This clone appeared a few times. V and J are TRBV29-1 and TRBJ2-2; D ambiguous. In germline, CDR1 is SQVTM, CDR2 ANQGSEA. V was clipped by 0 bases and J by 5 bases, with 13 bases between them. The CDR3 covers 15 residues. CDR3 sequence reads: CSVEETARRTGELFF. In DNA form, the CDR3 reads TGCAGCGTTGAAGAAACAGCCCGGCGGACCGGGGAGCTGTTTTTT.

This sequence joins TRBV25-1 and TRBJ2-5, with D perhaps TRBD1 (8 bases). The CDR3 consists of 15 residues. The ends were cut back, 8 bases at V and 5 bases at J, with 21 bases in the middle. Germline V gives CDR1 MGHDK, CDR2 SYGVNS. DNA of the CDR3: TGTGCCAGCTTAAATCACAGGGGGGGGTCGGAGACCCAGTACTTC. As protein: CASLNHRGGSETQYF.

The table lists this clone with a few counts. The CDR3 DNA follows: TGTGCCAGCAGTGTAAAGTACGAGCAGTACTTC. This codes for CASSVKYEQYF. The V call is TRBV2, the J call TRBJ2-5; no clear D gene. The J call may not be correct, given that the DNA end is closer to TRBJ2-7. The CDR3 consists of 11 residues. Germline values: CDR1 SNHLY, CDR2 FYNNEI.

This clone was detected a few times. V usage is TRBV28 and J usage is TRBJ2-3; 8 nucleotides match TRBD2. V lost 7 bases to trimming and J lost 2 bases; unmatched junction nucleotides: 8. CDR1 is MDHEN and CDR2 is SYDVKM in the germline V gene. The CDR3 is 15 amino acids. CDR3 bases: TGTGCCAGCATTCTCAGCGGGGGTAACACAGATACGCAGTATTTT. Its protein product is CASILSGGNTDTQYF.

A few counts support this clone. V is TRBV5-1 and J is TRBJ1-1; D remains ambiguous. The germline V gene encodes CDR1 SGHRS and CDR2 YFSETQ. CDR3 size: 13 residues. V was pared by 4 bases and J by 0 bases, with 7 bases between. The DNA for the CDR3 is TGCGCCAGCAGCGCCGAGGTGAACACTGAAGCTTTCTTT. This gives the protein CASSAEVNTEAFF.

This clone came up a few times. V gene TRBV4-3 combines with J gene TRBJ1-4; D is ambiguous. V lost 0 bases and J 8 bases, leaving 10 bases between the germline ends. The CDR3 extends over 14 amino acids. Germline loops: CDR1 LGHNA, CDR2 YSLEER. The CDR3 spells CASSQDQGGEKLFF. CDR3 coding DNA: TGCGCCAGCAGCCAAGATCAAGGCGGGGAAAAACTGTTTTTT.

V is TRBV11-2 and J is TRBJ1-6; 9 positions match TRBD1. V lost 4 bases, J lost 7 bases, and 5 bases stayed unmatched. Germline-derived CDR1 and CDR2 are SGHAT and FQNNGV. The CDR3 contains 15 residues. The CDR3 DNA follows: TGTGCCAGCAGCTCCCGGACAGGGGCGAATTCACCCCTCCACTTT. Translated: CASSSRTGANSPLHF.

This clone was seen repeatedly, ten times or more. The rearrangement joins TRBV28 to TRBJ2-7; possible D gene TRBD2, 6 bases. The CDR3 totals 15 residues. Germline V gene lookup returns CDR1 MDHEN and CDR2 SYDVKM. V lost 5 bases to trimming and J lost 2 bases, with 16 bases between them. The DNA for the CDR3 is TGTGCCAGCAGTCCGCCGGGACTCTCCACCTACGAGCAGTACTTC. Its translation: CASSPPGLSTYEQYF.

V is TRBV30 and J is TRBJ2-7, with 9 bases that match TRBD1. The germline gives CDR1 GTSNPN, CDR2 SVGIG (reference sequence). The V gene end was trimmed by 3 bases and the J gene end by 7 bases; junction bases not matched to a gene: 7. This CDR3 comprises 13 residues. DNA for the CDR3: TGTGCCTGGAGCGACGGGACAGGGAGGGAGCAGTACTTC. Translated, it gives CAWSDGTGREQYF.

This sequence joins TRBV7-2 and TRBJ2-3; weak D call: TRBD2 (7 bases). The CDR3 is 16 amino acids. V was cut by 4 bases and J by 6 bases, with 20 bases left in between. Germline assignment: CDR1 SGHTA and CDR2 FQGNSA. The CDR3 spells CASSSGRGGHWDTQYF. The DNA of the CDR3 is TGTGCCAGCAGCTCTGGGAGGGGGGGCCATTGGGATACGCAGTATTTT. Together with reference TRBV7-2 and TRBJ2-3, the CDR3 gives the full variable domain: GAGVSQSPSNKVTEKGKDVELRCDPISGHTALYWYRQSLGQGLEFLIYFQGNSAPDKSGLPSDRFSAERTGGSVSTLTIQRTQQEDSAVYLCASSSGRGGHWDTQYFGPGTRLTVL.

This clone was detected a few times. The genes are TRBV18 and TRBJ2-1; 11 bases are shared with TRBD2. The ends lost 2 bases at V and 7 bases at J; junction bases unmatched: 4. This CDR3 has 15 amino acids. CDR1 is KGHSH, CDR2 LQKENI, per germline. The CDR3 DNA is TGTGCCAGCTCACCAGTTAGCGGGGGGGCAAATGAGCAGTTCTTC. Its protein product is CASSPVSGGANEQFF.

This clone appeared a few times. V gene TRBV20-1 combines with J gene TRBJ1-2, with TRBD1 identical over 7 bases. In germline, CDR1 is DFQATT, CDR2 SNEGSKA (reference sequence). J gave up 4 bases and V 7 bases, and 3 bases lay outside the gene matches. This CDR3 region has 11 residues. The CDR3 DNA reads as TGCAGTGTTGGGGACAGCTATGGCTACACCTTC. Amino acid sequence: CSVGDSYGYTF.

CDR3 in DNA: TGTGCCAGCTCACCACCGGGACAGGGGCCGACCTATGGCTACACCTTC. This sequence encodes CASSPPGQGPTYGYTF. The chain recombines TRBV18 with TRBJ1-2, with 10 bases matching TRBD1. V shed 0 bases and J 4 bases; nucleotides not matched to a gene: 5. The CDR3 spans 16 residues. Germline CDR1 is KGHSH and CDR2 is LQKENI.

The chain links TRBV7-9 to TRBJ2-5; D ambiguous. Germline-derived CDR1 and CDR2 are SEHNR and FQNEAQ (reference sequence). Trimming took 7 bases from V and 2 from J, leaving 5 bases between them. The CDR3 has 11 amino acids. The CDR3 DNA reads TGTGCCAGCACCGAACAAGAGACCCAGTACTTC. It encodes CASTEQETQYF.